Each of the 5 T cell receptor beta chains below was sequenced from the same sample in a study of molecular identifiers for immune sequencing clone quantification (dated by TCRdb to between 2018 and 2020). The receptor library was made with PCR. Reads for this sample came from a NextSeq 500. TCRdb trimmed the raw reads at Q25, called clones with MiXCR and kept productive beta chains. Entries are consolidated by CDR3 protein sequence, retaining the most common genes and DNA. The sample contains approximately 550,000 distinct CDR3 sequences, roughly 26% of them found a single time. The ten largest make up 0.7% to 0.9% of the sample. The sequencing input was naive CD8+ T cells from blood, with Jurkat cell RNA spiked in. Reading the label with the study, this specimen's cell subset or site is: FACS-sorted CD8+CD4-CCR7+CD45RA+ naive T cells. The receptor set was obtained from a human donor in good health. Some libraries in this study had Jurkat cell RNA spiked in.

This clonotype was observed many times. The chain uses TRBV7-2 and TRBJ1-1; D is perhaps TRBD1 (5 bases). Trimming removed 5 bases at V and 7 bases at J, with 11 bases between. CDR3 length: 12 amino acids. The V gene's germline CDR1 is SGHTA and CDR2 FQGNSA. CDR3 DNA sequence: TGTGCCAGCAGCCCAACAGGTTTTGAAGCTTTCTTT. It translates to CASSPTGFEAFF.

Regarding this clonotype: This may come from a read error, since a much larger clone is one base off. Because the CDR3 is missing its conserved closing phenylalanine or tryptophan, this is likely a read error. The chain joins TRBV19 to TRBJ2-6, with a possible D match to TRBD1 (5 bases). The CDR3 spans 15 residues. With 5 bases removed from V and 2 bases from J, the gap between germline ends came to 10 bases. Germline loops: CDR1 LNHDA, CDR2 SQIVND (reference sequence). This chain's CDR3 is CASSAPGTGANVLTS. CDR3 sequence (DNA): TGTGCCAGTAGTGCTCCAGGGACTGGGGCCAACGTCCTGACTTCC.

This sequence joins TRBV6-5 and TRBJ2-2; a weak D match, TRBD2 (6 bases). Germline V gene sequence: CDR1 MNHEY, CDR2 SVGAGI. CDR3 size: 14 residues. Trimming removed 6 bases at V and 9 bases at J, with 17 bases between. CDR3 in DNA: TGTGCCAGCAGGGTCTCCGGGACTCCCTGGGAGCTGTTTTTT. Protein: CASRVSGTPWELFF.

V usage is TRBV19 and J usage is TRBJ1-1; TRBD1 matches at 7 bases. V was clipped by 10 bases and J by 0 bases; unmatched bases: 5. Germline CDR1 and CDR2: LNHDA and SQIVND (reference sequence). This CDR3 spans 13 amino acids. The CDR3 is CATRGAVNTEAFF. The CDR3 region has the DNA TGTGCCACCAGGGGGGCAGTGAACACTGAAGCTTTCTTT.

The rearrangement uses TRBV20-1 and TRBJ2-7, with TRBD2 matching 9 bases. Germline lookup yields CDR1 DFQATT and CDR2 SNEGSKA (reference sequence). Trimming took 2 bases from V and 4 from J; bases not matched to a gene: 0. The CDR3 extends over 12 amino acids. CDR3 DNA: TGCAGTGCTAGACTAGCGGGATACGAGCAGTACTTC. Its translation: CSARLAGYEQYF.